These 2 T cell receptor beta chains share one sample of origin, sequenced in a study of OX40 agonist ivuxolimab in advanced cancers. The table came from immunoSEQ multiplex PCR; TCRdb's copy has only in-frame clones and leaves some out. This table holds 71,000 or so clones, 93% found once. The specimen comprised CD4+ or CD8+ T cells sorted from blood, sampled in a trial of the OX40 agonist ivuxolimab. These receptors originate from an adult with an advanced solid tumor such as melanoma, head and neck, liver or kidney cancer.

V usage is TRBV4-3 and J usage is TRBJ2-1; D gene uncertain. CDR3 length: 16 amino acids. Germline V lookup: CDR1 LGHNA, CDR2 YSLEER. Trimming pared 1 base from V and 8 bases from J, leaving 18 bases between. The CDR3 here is CASSQVLGEYSDEQFF. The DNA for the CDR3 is TGCGCCAGCAGCCAAGTCCTGGGCGAATACAGTGATGAGCAGTTCTTC.

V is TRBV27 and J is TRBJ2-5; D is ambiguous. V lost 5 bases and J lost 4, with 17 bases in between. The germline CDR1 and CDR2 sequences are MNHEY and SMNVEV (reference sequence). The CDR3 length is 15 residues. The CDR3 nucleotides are TGTGCCAGCAGTCCTAGGACCACCCCGAGAGAGACCCAGTACTTC. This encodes CASSPRTTPRETQYF.